The 4 T cell receptor beta chains reported below all come from one sample, sequenced in a study of T-cell reconstitution after alpha-beta-depleted transplantation in children. Preparation of the TCRbeta library was carried out with unique molecular identifiers. TCRdb fed the PCR reads into MiXCR, producing one record per CDR3 protein. The sample consists of hundreds of thousands of distinct CDR3 sequences, 10% to 15% of them appearing once. The material was PBMCs, mostly from graft donor cells, obtained 360 days after TCRalphabeta/CD19-depleted stem cell transplant. Receptors originate from a male patient younger than 18 who had a stem cell transplant for acute myeloid leukemia, so the T cells may come from the graft donor.

This clonotype was picked up a small number of times. This chain joins TRBV29-1 and TRBJ1-1; the D gene is possibly TRBD1 (5 bases). Germline-derived CDR1 and CDR2 are SQVTM and ANQGSEA. Trimming shortened V by 6 bases and J by 4 bases, and 15 bases separated the two germline ends. The CDR3 is 13 amino acids. The CDR3 region is CSVPGGFGTEAFF. The CDR3, as DNA: TGCAGCGTACCCGGGGGGTTTGGCACTGAAGCTTTCTTT.

This clonotype has a handful of counts. This sequence joins TRBV6-1 and TRBJ2-1; D might be TRBD1 (6 bases). Per germline, CDR1 MNHNS and CDR2 SASEGT. The CDR3 consists of 15 residues. Trimming took 8 bases from V and 1 from J, leaving 15 bases between them. The chain's CDR3 is CASRASRGSYNEQFF. Written as DNA, the CDR3 is TGTGCCAGCCGTGCCTCCAGGGGATCCTACAATGAGCAGTTCTTC.

V usage is TRBV28 and J usage is TRBJ2-2; no firm D call. V was trimmed by 5 bases and J by 7 bases, leaving 5 bases between them. This CDR3 contains 11 residues. Germline V CDR1 and CDR2: MDHEN, SYDVKM. CDR3 in DNA: TGTGCCAGCAGTGATAACGGGGAGCTGTTTTTT. As protein: CASSDNGELFF.

The chain couples TRBV6-2 or TRBV6-3 to TRBJ2-6, with D uncertain. The CDR3 runs to 14 residues. Germline V gene sequence: CDR1 MNHEY, CDR2 SVGEGT. Trimming pared 2 bases from V and 1 base from J, leaving 3 bases between. In nucleotides, the CDR3 is TGTGCCAGCAGTTACACATCTGGGGCCAACGTCCTGACTTTC. It yields the protein CASSYTSGANVLTF.